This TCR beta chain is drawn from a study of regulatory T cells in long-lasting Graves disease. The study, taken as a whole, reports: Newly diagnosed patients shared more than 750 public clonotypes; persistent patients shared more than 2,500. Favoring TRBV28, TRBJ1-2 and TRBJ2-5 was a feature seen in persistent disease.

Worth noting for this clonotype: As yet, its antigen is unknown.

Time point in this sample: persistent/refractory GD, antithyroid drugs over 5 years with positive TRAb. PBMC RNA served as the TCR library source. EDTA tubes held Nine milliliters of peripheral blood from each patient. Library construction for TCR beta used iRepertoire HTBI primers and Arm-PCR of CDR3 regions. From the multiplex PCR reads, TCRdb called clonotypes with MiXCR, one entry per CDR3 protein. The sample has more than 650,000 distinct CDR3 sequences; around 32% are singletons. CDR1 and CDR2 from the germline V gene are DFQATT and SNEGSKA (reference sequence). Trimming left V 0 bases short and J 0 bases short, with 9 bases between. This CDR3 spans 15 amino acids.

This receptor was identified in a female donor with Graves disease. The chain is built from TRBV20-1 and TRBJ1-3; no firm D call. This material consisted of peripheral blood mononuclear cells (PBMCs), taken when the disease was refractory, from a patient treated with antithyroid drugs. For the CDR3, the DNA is TGCAGTGCTAGAGATTCCGTAAGCTCTGGAAACACCATATATTTT. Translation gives CSARDSVSSGNTIYF.